One sample yielded the 14 T cell receptor beta chains listed below, sequenced in a study of Ad26.COV2.S vaccination and SARS-CoV-2 variants. This sample's treatment: some 20 received Ad26.COV2.S at low or high dose, single or two shots; 5 received placebo; per-sample allocation not given. The study sampled participants on day 63 after the first vaccine or placebo injection. Here immunoSEQ multiplex PCR was the method, and the copy in TCRdb shows in-frame clones only, minus some. This repertoire shows around 450,000 clones, nearly 90% found once; its top ten account for approximately 2.5%. The source material was peripheral blood, sampled in a trial of Ad26.COV2.S vaccine versus placebo. The receptors were gathered from a person aged 18-60 years who received the Ad26.COV2.S COVID-19 vaccine or a placebo.

The chain employs TRBV11-2 and TRBJ2-1; D might be TRBD2 (6 bases). Germline-derived CDR1 and CDR2 are SGHAT and FQNNGV. There are 14 residues in the CDR3. Deletions cut 1 base from V and 4 bases from J, with 8 bases between. CDR3 DNA sequence: TGTGCCAGCAGCTTAGCGGGGGAGTACAATGAGCAGTTCTTC. It codes for CASSLAGEYNEQFF.

This rearrangement joins TRBV2 to TRBJ2-2, with 8 bases fitting TRBD1. CDR1 is SNHLY and CDR2 is FYNNEI in the germline V gene. CDR3 length equals 14 residues. J gave up 6 bases and V 7 bases, and 7 bases lay outside the gene matches. Here the CDR3 reads CASMDRVAAGELFF. CDR3 coding DNA: TGTGCCAGCATGGACAGGGTTGCTGCCGGGGAGCTGTTTTTT.

This chain uses TRBV6-5 with TRBJ1-2, with 8 bases that match TRBD1. Losses at the gene ends were 6 bases for V and 0 bases for J; bases not matched to a gene: 6. The CDR3 runs to 15 residues. Germline CDR1 is MNHEY and CDR2 is SVGAGI. Here the CDR3 DNA reads TGTGCCAGCAGAGCGGGACAGGCTACTAACTATGGCTACACCTTC. Translating gives CASRAGQATNYGYTF.

The gene calls are TRBV2 and TRBJ2-3; D uncertain. The CDR3 runs to 13 residues. Trimming removed 4 bases from V and 6 bases from J, with 11 bases in between. Germline V CDR1 and CDR2: SNHLY, FYNNEI. The CDR3 DNA is TGTGCCAGCAGTGTTGTGACCGGCGATACGCAGTATTTT. As protein: CASSVVTGDTQYF.

The V gene is TRBV30, the J gene TRBJ1-3; D may be TRBD1 (6 bases). V lost 1 base, J lost 0 bases, and 10 bases lay in between. Germline CDR1 reads GTSNPN; CDR2 reads SVGIG (reference sequence). The CDR3 loop spans 15 amino acids. The DNA for the CDR3 is TGTGCCTGGAGTGCCGACAGGCACTCTGGAAACACCATATATTTT. It is translated as CAWSADRHSGNTIYF.

This chain connects TRBV19 to TRBJ1-6; weak D call: TRBD1 (6 bases). Germline values: CDR1 LNHDA, CDR2 SQIVND (reference sequence). The V gene lost 4 bases and the J gene lost 8 bases, with 12 bases spanning the gap. The CDR3 loop spans 14 amino acids. Here the CDR3 reads CASSTGRGHSPLHF. DNA of the CDR3: TGTGCCAGTAGTACCGGACGGGGGCATTCACCCCTCCACTTT.

This clone has a handful of counts. V usage is TRBV6-5 and J usage is TRBJ1-6; D is uncertain. This CDR3 has 15 amino acids. Trimming left V 6 bases short and J 9 bases short, with 18 bases between. The germline V gene has CDR1 MNHEY and CDR2 SVGAGI. CDR3: CASRPKAYGSSPLHF. In DNA, the CDR3 is TGTGCCAGCAGACCCAAAGCTTACGGGAGTTCACCCCTCCACTTT.

A single count supports this clone. The gene calls are TRBV7-2 and TRBJ2-1, with 7 bases that match TRBD2. The CDR3 consists of 14 residues. The ends lost 5 bases at V and 7 bases at J; junction bases unmatched: 8. Germline-derived CDR1 and CDR2 are SGHTA and FQGNSA. CDR3 coding DNA: TGTGCCAGCAGCCCAGCGGGACTGCGGAATGAGCAGTTCTTC. Its translation: CASSPAGLRNEQFF.

The CDR3 here is CASSLGGTGNMPQHF. The CDR3 coding sequence is TGTGCCAGCAGCTTGGGGGGGACTGGAAACATGCCCCAGCATTTT. V is TRBV5-6 and J is TRBJ1-5; D might be TRBD1 (5 bases). The CDR3 consists of 15 residues. Trimming cost V 0 bases and J 9 bases, with 16 bases left between them. Per the germline V gene, CDR1 is SGHDT and CDR2 is YYEEEE.

J is TRBJ2-4 and V is TRBV11-2; 9 bases are a match to TRBD1. This CDR3 region has 13 residues. V was pared by 5 bases and J by 8 bases, with 4 bases of the junction left unmatched. Germline V gene lookup returns CDR1 SGHAT and CDR2 FQNNGV. CDR3 sequence: CASSRDREDIQYF. In DNA, the CDR3 is TGTGCCAGCAGCCGGGACAGGGAGGACATTCAGTACTTC. Supplemented by reference TRBV11-2 and TRBJ2-4, the full variable domain reads EAGVAQSPRYKIIEKRQSVAFWCNPISGHATLYWYQQILGQGPKLLIQFQNNGVVDDSQLPKDRFSAERLKGVDSTLKIQPAKLEDSAVYLCASSRDREDIQYFGAGTRLSVL.

The chain combines TRBV6-5 with TRBJ2-3, with TRBD2 matching 7 bases. The junction had 8 bases not matched to a gene; V was cut back by 7 bases and J by 4 bases. Germline CDR1 is MNHEY and CDR2 is SVGAGI. CDR3 length: 14 residues. CDR3 sequence: CASTPLLASDTQYF. In DNA form, the CDR3 reads TGTGCCAGCACACCTCTACTAGCGTCAGATACGCAGTATTTT.

This sequence joins TRBV2 and TRBJ1-2, with TRBD1 identical over 8 bases. V gave up 5 bases and J gave up 4 bases; unmatched junction bases: 9. The germline V gene has CDR1 SNHLY and CDR2 FYNNEI. The CDR3 is 15 residues long. CDR3 in DNA: TGTGCCAGCAGTCCCGGGCAGGGGGCAGGCTATGGCTACACCTTC. Translated, it gives CASSPGQGAGYGYTF.

J is TRBJ2-1 and V is TRBV4-1; TRBD2 matches 9 bases. The CDR3 consists of 16 residues. Germline lookup yields CDR1 MGHRA and CDR2 YSYEKL. With V trimmed by 3 bases and J by 4 bases, 7 bases remained unmatched. CDR3 region: CASSQTLAGYYNEQFF. CDR3 in DNA: TGCGCCAGCAGCCAGACTCTAGCGGGATATTACAATGAGCAGTTCTTC.

The V call is TRBV5-1, the J call TRBJ2-2, with D possibly TRBD2 on 6 matching bases. There are 16 residues in the CDR3. CDR1 is SGHRS, CDR2 YFSETQ, per germline. V was clipped by 2 bases and J by 6 bases, with 17 bases between them. The CDR3 coding sequence is TGCGCCAGCAGCTTAACAGGTCTGTCGGGGGCCGGGGAGCTGTTTTTT. This encodes CASSLTGLSGAGELFF.